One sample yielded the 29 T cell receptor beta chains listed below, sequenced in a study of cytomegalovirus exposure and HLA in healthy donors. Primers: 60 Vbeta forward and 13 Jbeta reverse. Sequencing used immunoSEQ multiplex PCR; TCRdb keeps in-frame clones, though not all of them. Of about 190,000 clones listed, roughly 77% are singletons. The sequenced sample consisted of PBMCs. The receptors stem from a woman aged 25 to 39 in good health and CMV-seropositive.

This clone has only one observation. CDR3 nucleotide sequence: TGTGCCACCAGCAGAGTACGGGGGTGGGGCAATCAGCCCCAGCATTTT. Encoded protein: CATSRVRGWGNQPQHF. The chain combines TRBV15 with TRBJ1-5; TRBD1 is a possible D gene (5 bases). CDR3 length equals 16 residues. Germline V gene data show CDR1 as LNHNV and CDR2 as YYDKDF (reference sequence). V was trimmed by 1 base and J by 2 bases, leaving 12 bases between them.

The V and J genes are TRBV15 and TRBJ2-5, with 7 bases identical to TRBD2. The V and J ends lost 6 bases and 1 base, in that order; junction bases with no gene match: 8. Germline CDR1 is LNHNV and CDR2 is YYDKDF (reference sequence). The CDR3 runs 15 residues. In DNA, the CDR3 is TGTGCCACCAGACGGCGGGGCGGGAGCCAAGAGACCCAGTACTTC. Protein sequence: CATRRRGGSQETQYF. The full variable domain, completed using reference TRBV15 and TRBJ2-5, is DAMVIQNPRYQVTQFGKPVTLSCSQTLNHNVMYWYQQKSSQAPKLLFHYYDKDFNNEADTPDNFQSRRPNTSFCFLDIRSPGLGDTAMYLCATRRRGGSQETQYFGPGTRLLVL.

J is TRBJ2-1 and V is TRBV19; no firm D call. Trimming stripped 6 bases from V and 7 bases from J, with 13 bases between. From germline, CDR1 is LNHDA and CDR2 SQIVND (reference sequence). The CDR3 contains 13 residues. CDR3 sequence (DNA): TGTGCCAGTAGCCCCGGTAGCAAGAATGAGCAGTTCTTC. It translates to CASSPGSKNEQFF.

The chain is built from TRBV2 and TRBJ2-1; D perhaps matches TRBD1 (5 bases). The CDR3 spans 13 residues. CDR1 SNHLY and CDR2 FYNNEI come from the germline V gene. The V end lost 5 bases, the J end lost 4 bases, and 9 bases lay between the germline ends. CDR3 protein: CASSLTVYNEQFF. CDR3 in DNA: TGTGCCAGCAGTCTGACAGTTTACAATGAGCAGTTCTTC.

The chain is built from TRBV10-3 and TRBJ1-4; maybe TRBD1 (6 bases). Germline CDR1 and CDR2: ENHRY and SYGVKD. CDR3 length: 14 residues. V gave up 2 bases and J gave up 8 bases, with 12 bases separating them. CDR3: CAISEGGTGEKLFF. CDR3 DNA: TGTGCCATCAGTGAGGGGGGCACTGGCGAAAAACTGTTTTTT.

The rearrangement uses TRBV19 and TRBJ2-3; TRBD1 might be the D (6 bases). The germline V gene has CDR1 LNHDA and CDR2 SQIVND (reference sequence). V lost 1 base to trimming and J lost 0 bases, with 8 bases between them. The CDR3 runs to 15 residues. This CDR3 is CASSIVGASTDTQYF. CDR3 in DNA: TGTGCCAGTAGTATAGTGGGGGCTAGCACAGATACGCAGTATTTT.

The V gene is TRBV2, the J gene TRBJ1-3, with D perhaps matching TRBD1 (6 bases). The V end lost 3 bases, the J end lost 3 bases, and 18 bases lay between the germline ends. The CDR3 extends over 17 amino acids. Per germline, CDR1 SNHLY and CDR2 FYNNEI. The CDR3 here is CASSETLGGAGGNTIYF. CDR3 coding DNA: TGTGCCAGCAGTGAGACCCTCGGGGGGGCAGGTGGAAACACCATATATTTT.

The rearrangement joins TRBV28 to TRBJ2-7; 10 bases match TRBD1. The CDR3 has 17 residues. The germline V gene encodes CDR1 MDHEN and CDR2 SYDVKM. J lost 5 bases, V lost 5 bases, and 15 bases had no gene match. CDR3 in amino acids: CASSHTVGTGEVHEQYF. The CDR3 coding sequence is TGTGCCAGCAGTCATACAGTGGGGACAGGGGAGGTCCACGAGCAGTACTTC.

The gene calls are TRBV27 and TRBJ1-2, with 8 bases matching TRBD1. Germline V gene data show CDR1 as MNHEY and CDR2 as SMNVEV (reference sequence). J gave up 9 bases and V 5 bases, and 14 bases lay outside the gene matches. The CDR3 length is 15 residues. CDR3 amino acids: CASSPRQGPVGSYTF. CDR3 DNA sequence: TGTGCCAGCAGTCCGCGACAGGGGCCGGTGGGAAGCTACACCTTC.

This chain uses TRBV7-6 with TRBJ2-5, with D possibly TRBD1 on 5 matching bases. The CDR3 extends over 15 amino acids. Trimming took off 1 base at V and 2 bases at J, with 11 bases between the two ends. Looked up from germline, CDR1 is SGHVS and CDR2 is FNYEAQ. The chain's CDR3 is CASSLVLTAQETQYF. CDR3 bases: TGTGCCAGCAGCTTAGTCTTGACAGCACAAGAGACCCAGTACTTC.

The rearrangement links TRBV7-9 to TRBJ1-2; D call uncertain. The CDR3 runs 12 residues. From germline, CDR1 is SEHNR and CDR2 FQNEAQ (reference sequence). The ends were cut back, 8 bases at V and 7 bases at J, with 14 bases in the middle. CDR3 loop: CASVRERGGYTF. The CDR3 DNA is TGTGCCAGCGTCCGGGAGCGGGGTGGCTACACCTTC. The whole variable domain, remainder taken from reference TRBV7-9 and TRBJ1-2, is DTGVSQNPRHKITKRGQNVTFRCDPISEHNRLYWYRQTLGQGPEFLTYFQNEAQLEKSRLLSDRFSAERPKGSFSTLEIQRTEQGDSAMYLCASVRERGGYTFGSGTRLTVV.

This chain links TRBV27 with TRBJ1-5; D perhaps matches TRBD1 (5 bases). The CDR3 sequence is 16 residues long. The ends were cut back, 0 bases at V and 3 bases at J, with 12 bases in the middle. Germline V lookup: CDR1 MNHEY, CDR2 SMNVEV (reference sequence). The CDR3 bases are TGTGCCAGCAGTTTATCCTCTGGGGGGTTCAATCAGCCCCAGCATTTT. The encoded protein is CASSLSSGGFNQPQHF.

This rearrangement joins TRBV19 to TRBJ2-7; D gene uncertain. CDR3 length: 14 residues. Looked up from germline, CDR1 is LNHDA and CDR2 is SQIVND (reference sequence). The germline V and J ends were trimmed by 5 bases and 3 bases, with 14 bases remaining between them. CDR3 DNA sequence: TGTGCCAGTAGTCCAAATCAGTGGTACTACGAGCAGTACTTC. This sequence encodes CASSPNQWYYEQYF.

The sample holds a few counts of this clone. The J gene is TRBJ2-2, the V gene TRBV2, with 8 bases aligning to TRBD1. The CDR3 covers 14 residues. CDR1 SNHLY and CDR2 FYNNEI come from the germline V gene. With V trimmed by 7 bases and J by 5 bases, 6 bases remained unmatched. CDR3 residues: CASTVQGGTGELFF. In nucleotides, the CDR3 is TGTGCCAGCACTGTACAGGGGGGAACCGGGGAGCTGTTTTTT.

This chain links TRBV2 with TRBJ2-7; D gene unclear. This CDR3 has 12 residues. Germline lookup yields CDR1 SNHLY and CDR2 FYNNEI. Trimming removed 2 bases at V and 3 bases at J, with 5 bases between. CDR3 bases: TGTGCCAGCAGTGAAACAAACTACGAGCAGTACTTC. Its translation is CASSETNYEQYF. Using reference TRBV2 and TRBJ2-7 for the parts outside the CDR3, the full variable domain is EPEVTQTPSHQVTQMGQEVILRCVPISNHLYFYWYRQILGQKVEFLVSFYNNEISEKSEIFDDQFSVERPDGSNFTLKIRSTKLEDSAMYFCASSETNYEQYFGPGTRLTVT.

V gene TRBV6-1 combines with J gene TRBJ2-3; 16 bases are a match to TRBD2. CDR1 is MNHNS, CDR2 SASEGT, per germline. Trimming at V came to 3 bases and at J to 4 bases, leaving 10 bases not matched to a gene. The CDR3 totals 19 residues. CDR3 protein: CASSDPFGTSGRAADTQYF. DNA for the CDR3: TGTGCCAGCAGTGACCCTTTCGGGACTAGCGGGAGGGCCGCAGATACGCAGTATTTT.

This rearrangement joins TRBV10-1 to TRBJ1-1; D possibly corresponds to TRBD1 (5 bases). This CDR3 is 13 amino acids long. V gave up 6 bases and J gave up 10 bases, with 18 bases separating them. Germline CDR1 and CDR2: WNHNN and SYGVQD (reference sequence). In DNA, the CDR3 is TGCGCCAGCAGCCCCAACGCAGGGATTGGAGCTTTCTTT. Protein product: CASSPNAGIGAFF.

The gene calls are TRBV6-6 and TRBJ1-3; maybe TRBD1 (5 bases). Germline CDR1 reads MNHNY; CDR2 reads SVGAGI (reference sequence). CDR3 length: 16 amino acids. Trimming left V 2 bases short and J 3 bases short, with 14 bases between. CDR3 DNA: TGTGCCAGCAGTTACCCGGGGGGGAGGGGTGGAAACACCATATATTTT. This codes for CASSYPGGRGGNTIYF.

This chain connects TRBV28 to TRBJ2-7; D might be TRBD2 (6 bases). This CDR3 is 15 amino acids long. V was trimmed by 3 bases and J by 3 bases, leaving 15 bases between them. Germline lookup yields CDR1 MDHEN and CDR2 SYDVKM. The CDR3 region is CASSFRGTSDYEQYF. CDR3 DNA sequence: TGTGCCAGCAGTTTCCGCGGGACTTCTGACTACGAGCAGTACTTC. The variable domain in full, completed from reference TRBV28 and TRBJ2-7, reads DVKVTQSSRYLVKRTGEKVFLECVQDMDHENMFWYRQDPGLGLRLIYFSYDVKMKEKGDIPEGYSVSREKKERFSLILESASTNQTSMYLCASSFRGTSDYEQYFGPGTRLTVT.

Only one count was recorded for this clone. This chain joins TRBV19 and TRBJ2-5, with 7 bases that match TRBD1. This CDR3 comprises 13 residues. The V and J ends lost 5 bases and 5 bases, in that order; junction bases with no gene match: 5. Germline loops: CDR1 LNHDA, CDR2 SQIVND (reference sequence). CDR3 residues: CASSRQGTETQYF. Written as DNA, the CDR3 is TGTGCCAGTAGTCGACAGGGTACGGAGACCCAGTACTTC.

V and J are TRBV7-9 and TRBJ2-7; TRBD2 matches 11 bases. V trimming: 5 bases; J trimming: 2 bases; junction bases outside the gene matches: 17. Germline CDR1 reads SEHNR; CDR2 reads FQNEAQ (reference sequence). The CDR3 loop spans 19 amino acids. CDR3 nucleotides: TGTGCCAGCAGCCCCCGGTTACCCCTAGCGGGAGGACGTCCCTACGAGCAGTACTTC. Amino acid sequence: CASSPRLPLAGGRPYEQYF.

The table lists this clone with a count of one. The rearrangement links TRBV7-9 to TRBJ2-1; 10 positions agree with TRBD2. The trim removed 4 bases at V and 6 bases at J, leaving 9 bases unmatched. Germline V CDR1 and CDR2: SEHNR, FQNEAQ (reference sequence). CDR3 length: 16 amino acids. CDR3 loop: CASSSSSGRRGNEQFF. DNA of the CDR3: TGTGCCAGCAGCTCATCTAGCGGGAGACGGGGCAATGAGCAGTTCTTC.

CDR3: CATSRLGTVMNTEAFF. The CDR3 coding sequence is TGTGCCACCAGCAGGCTTGGTACAGTCATGAACACTGAAGCTTTCTTT. V is TRBV15 and J is TRBJ1-1; unclear D gene. Trimming took 3 bases from V and 0 from J, leaving 14 bases between them. This CDR3 region has 16 residues. The V gene's germline CDR1 is LNHNV and CDR2 YYDKDF (reference sequence).

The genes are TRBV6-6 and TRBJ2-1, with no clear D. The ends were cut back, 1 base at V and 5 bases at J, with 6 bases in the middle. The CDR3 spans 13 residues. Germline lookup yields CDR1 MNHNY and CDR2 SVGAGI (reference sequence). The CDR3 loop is CASSYLSHNEQFF. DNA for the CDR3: TGTGCCAGCAGTTACTTATCCCACAATGAGCAGTTCTTC.

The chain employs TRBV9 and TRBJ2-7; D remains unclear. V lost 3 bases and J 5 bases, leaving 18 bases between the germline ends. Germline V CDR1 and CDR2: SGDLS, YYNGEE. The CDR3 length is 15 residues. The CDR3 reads CASSAGVTVRDEQYF. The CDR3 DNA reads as TGTGCCAGCAGCGCCGGAGTGACGGTCCGGGACGAGCAGTACTTC.

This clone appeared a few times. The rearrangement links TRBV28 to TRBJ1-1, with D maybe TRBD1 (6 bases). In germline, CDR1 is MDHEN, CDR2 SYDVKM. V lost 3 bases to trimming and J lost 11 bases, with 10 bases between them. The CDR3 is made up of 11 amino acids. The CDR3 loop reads CASSLGTMAFF. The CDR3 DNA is TGTGCCAGCAGTTTGGGGACAATGGCTTTCTTT. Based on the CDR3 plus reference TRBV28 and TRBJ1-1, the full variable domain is DVKVTQSSRYLVKRTGEKVFLECVQDMDHENMFWYRQDPGLGLRLIYFSYDVKMKEKGDIPEGYSVSREKKERFSLILESASTNQTSMYLCASSLGTMAFFGQGTRLTVV.

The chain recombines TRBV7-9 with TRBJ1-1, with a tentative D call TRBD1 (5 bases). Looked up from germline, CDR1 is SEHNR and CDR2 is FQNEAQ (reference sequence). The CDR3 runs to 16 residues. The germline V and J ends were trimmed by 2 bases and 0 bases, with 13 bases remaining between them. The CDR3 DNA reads TGTGCCAGCAGCTTACGGGGGTTATCGCTGAACACTGAAGCTTTCTTT. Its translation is CASSLRGLSLNTEAFF.

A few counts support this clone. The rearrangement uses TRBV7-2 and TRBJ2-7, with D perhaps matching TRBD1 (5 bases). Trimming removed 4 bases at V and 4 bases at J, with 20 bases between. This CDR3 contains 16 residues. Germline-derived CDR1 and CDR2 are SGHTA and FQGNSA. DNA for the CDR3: TGTGCCAGCAGCTCCAATGGGGCAACGCTTACGTACGAGCAGTACTTC. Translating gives CASSSNGATLTYEQYF.

CDR3 sequence reads: CASSSTGILTGELFF. The CDR3 coding sequence is TGTGCCAGCAGTTCGACAGGGATCCTCACCGGGGAGCTGTTTTTT. The rearrangement uses TRBV6-6 and TRBJ2-2, with 7 bases fitting TRBD1. The CDR3 has 15 residues. Germline CDR1 MNHNY, CDR2 SVGAGI (reference sequence). Germline trimming cut 4 bases from V and 4 bases from J; bases unmatched to any gene: 6.